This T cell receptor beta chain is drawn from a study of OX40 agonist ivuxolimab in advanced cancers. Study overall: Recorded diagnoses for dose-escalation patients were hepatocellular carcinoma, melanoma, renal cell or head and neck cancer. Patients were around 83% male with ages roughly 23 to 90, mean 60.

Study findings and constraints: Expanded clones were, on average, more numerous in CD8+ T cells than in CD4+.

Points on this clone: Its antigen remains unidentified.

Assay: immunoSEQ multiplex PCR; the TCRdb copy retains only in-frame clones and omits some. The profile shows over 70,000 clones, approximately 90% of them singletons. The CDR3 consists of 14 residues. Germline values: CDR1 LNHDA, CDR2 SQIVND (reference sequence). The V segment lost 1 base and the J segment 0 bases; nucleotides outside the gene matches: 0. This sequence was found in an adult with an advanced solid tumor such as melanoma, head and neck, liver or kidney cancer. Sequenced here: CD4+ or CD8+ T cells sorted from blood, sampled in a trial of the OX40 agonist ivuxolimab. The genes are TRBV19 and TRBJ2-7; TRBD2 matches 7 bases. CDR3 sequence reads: CASSIGGSSYEQYF. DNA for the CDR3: TGTGCCAGTAGTATAGGCGGGAGCTCCTACGAGCAGTACTTC.